This T cell receptor beta chain was sequenced for a study of control samples from healthy donors and cancer patients. CDR1 is MDHEN and CDR2 is SYDVKM in the germline V gene. Trimming removed 3 bases at V and 0 bases at J, with 11 bases between. CDR3 size: 15 residues. Using immunoSEQ multiplex PCR, the repertoire was profiled, and TCRdb retains in-frame clones only, with some absent. Of around 170,000 clones listed, roughly 90% are singletons. This rearrangement joins TRBV28 to TRBJ1-1, with a weak D call TRBD1 (6 bases). The sample consisted of blood. The receptor comes from a woman between 25 and 40 years old in good health. CDR3 sequence reads: CASSFRGGMNTEAFF. CDR3 bases: TGTGCCAGCAGTTTCAGGGGAGGCATGAACACTGAAGCTTTCTTT.